A selection of T cell receptor beta chains follows, all from one sample in a study of graft-versus-host responses after intestinal transplantation. Clones were read by immunoSEQ multiplex PCR, and TCRdb kept only the in-frame ones, dropping some. The sample has about 40,000 clones, about 90% seen once; the top ten hold around 2.5%. The source material was PBMCs, sampled 300 to 330 days after intestinal transplant. The receptor source for this set is a human patient who received an intestinal transplant, so some T cells may come from the graft donor. The conserved cysteine and the conserved F or W are not part of the CDR3 here.

TRBV11-2 | 12 | ASSFSGTGNTIY
TRBV4-1 | 14 | ASSQIVGQGAYEQY
TRBV7-3 | 13 | ASSSSGARYNEQF
TRBV18 | 13 | ASSPGLAATDTQY
TRBV5-1 | 12 | ASRWAFRTLEQY
TRBV6-1 | 13 | ASSEWSGGNYGYT
TRBV29-1 | 13 | SVVEAGVFTDTQY
TRBV6-6 | 11 | ASSYETNYEQY
TRBV25-1 | 10 | ASSGHEGRAF
TRBV11-2 | 17 | ASSLKFKLAGGRTYEQY
TRBV5-4 | 13 | ANSLADRGLYEQY
TRBV9 | 11 | ASSVGGTYEQY
TRBV27 | 15 | ASSPTFRTSGSYEQY
TRBV5-4 | 14 | ASRGYVPGKIYGYT
TRBV29-1 | 12 | SDGPRDRGDTIY
TRBV7-3 | 12 | ASSLSGGSDTQY
TRBV2 | 11 | ASSREGLDTQY
TRBV29-1 | 10 | SVERGGNEQF
TRBV7-3 | 13 | ASSPLAGGRDTQY
TRBV14 | 13 | ASSQRGGGREKLF
TRBV5-1 | 11 | ASRGLRTGELF
TRBV28 | 14 | ASSFPGLPRTGELF
TRBV6-6 | 11 | ASSYVGNQPQH
TRBV27 | 13 | ASSLRFGGQETQY
TRBV28 | 13 | ASGHMEGPYNEQF
TRBV7-4 | 16 | ASSLVCLAGRSSYEQY
TRBV28 | 12 | ASSLTGLNTEAF
TRBV18 | 12 | ASSPALAGDTQY
TRBV29-1 | 7 | SVGTGYT
TRBV5-1 | 12 | ASRSAGIYETQY
TRBV4-1 | 12 | ASSGAGGLYEQY
TRBV9 | 15 | ASSPSLGSGDQETQY
TRBV9 | 13 | ASSVAGDYYNEQF
TRBV2 | 14 | ASSESWDYLYNEQF
TRBV19 | 21 | ASSPTPGTSSTKRPPSSYEQY
TRBV9 | 11 | ASSVERGTEAF
TRBV28 | 14 | ASSPRQGSHNQPQH
TRBV4-3 | 12 | ASSQERVFYEQY
TRBV10-2 | 15 | ASTARGTGSNNSPLH
TRBV13 | 13 | ASSPAGTGETEAF
TRBV5-1 | 12 | ASSSWDRGTEAF